This TCR beta chain was observed in a study of shared clonotypes between healthy human individuals. For the study at large: Three plates were used per donor for CD4 naive, three for CD4 memory, two for CD8 naive and one for CD8 memory.

CD8 cells classed as naive were CD45RO-negative and positively selected for CCR7, excluding terminally differentiated effector memory CD45RA+ cells. Some clones are missing from TCRdb's copy, which holds only in-frame ones; the method was immunoSEQ multiplex PCR. The sample holds over 2,000,000 clones, about 94% seen once. Between the trimmed V and J ends, which lost 6 bases and 7 bases, there was a span of 13 bases. CDR3 length: 12 amino acids. Per the germline V gene, CDR1 is LNHDA and CDR2 is SQIVND (reference sequence). V usage is TRBV19 and J usage is TRBJ2-7, with D unclear. Input material: naive CD8+ T cells from PBMCs. The TCR originated in a man between 18 and 35 years old in good health. Some clones in this sample may be carry-over from other donors' samples. The CDR3 DNA follows: TGTGCCAGTAGCCTCCCCGGACGGGAGCAGTACTTC. Its protein is CASSLPGREQYF.